Listed here are 8 T cell receptor beta chains from one sample, sequenced in a study of blood T cell repertoires in COVID-19. The repertoire was sequenced with immunoSEQ multiplex PCR; TCRdb's copy has only in-frame clones and lacks some. The sample includes about 160,000 clones, 79% of them seen just once. Material for sequencing was peripheral blood. The origin of the receptors is a woman aged 55-70 years with COVID-19, enrolled during active disease.

This rearrangement joins TRBV2 to TRBJ2-3, with no clear D. The CDR3 extends over 15 amino acids. V lost 3 bases, J lost 1 base, and 11 bases lay in between. Germline-derived CDR1 and CDR2 are SNHLY and FYNNEI. CDR3 coding DNA: TGTGCCAGCAGTGAGCTTGTGAGAGGCACAGATACGCAGTATTTT. Protein: CASSELVRGTDTQYF.

The chain carries TRBV6-1 and TRBJ2-2, with a possible D match to TRBD2 (6 bases). The V gene lost 0 bases and the J gene lost 6 bases, with 11 bases spanning the gap. CDR1 is MNHNS and CDR2 is SASEGT in the germline V gene. The CDR3 loop spans 15 amino acids. CDR3 bases: TGTGCCAGCAGTGAAGCGGCGGGAATGGCCGGGGAGCTGTTTTTT. Residues: CASSEAAGMAGELFF.

The rearrangement joins TRBV28 to TRBJ2-5; a weak D match, TRBD1 (5 bases). V shed 4 bases and J shed 3 bases, with 15 bases lying between them. This CDR3 comprises 15 residues. Germline-derived CDR1 and CDR2 are MDHEN and SYDVKM. CDR3 coding DNA: TGTGCCAGCAGTTCCAAAAGGGGTAGGGAAGAGACCCAGTACTTC. Translation gives CASSSKRGREETQYF.

The rearrangement links TRBV6-5 to TRBJ1-5, with 9 bases fitting TRBD1. The CDR3 runs to 14 residues. V was clipped by 6 bases and J by 7 bases; unmatched bases: 7. The germline gives CDR1 MNHEY, CDR2 SVGAGI. In nucleotides, the CDR3 is TGTGCCAGCAGGCCCCGGGACAGGGAGCAGCCCCAGCATTTT. Protein: CASRPRDREQPQHF.

V is TRBV5-6 and J is TRBJ2-3; 7 bases match TRBD1. The CDR3 is made up of 16 amino acids. The germline V gene has CDR1 SGHDT and CDR2 YYEEEE. V dropped 4 bases and J dropped 4; count of bases not matched to a gene: 12. The CDR3 region is CASSGRPSGQSDTQYF. The CDR3 region has the DNA TGTGCCAGCAGCGGGAGACCTTCGGGACAGTCAGATACGCAGTATTTT.

The chain has TRBV5-1 and TRBJ1-2; no clear D gene. The CDR3 totals 14 residues. Germline V gene data show CDR1 as SGHRS and CDR2 as YFSETQ. V was shortened by 4 bases and J by 5 bases, with 15 bases between the two germline ends. The CDR3 coding sequence is TGCGCCAGCAGCCTTGGAGACGGCGAGTATGGCTACACCTTC. Amino acids: CASSLGDGEYGYTF.

The J gene is TRBJ1-2, the V gene TRBV10-3; TRBD1 agrees at 8 bases. CDR1 and CDR2 (germline): ENHRY, SYGVKD. The CDR3 runs 16 residues. The V and J ends lost 3 bases and 3 bases, in that order; junction bases with no gene match: 9. The CDR3 loop is CAISDPRQGRYYGYTF. The CDR3 bases are TGTGCCATCAGTGATCCTCGACAGGGGAGGTACTATGGCTACACCTTC.

This chain uses TRBV12-2 with TRBJ2-7; the table's D call of TRBD2 was not tested on the DNA. TRBV12-2 is flagged as a pseudogene. CDR3 length: 15 amino acids. CDR3 in amino acids: CASPMWGGTFHEQYV. CDR3 coding DNA: TGTGCAAGCCCCATGTGGGGGGGCACCTTTCACGAGCAGTACGTC.